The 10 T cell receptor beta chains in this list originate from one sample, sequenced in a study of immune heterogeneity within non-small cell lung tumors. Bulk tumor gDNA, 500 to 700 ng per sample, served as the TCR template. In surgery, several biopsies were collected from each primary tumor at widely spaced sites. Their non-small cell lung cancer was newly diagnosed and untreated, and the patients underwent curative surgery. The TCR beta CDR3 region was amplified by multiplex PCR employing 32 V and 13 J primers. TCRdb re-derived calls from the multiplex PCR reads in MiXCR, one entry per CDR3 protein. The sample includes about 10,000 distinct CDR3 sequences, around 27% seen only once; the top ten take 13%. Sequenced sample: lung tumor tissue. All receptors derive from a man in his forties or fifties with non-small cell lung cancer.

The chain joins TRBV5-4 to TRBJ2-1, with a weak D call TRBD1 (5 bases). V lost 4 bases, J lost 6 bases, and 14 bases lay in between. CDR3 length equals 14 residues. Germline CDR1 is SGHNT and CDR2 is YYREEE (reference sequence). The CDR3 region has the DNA TGTGCCAGCAGCCTAGACTCCGACAGCAATGAGCAGTTCTTC. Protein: CASSLDSDSNEQFF.

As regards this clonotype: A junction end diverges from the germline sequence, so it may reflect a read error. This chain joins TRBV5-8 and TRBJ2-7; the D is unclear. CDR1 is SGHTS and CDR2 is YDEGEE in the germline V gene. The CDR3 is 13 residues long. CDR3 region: CASNLTQTYEQYF. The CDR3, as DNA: TGTGCCAGCAACTTGACACAAACCTACGAGCAGTACTTC.

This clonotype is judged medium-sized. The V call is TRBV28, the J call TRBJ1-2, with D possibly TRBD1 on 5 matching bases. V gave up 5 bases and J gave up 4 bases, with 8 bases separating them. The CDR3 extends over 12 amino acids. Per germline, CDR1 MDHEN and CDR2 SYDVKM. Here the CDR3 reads CASSGTGYGYTF. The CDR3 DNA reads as TGTGCCAGCAGTGGGACCGGCTATGGCTACACCTTC.

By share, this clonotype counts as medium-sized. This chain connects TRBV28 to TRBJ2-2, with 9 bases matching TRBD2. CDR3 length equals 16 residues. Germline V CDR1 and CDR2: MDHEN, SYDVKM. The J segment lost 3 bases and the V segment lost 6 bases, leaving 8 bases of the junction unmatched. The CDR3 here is CASSRPGGGDTGELFF. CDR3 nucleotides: TGTGCCAGCAGCCGACCGGGCGGGGGGGACACCGGGGAGCTGTTTTTT.

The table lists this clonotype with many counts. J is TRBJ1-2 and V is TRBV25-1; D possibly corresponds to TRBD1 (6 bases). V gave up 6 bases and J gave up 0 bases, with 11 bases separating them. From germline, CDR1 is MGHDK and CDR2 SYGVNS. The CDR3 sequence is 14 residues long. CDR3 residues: CASSPGHTNYGYTF. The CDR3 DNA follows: TGTGCCAGCAGCCCGGGACACACTAACTATGGCTACACCTTC.

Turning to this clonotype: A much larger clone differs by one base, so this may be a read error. The DNA of the CDR3 is TGTGCCAGCAGTCCCCGAACGAGCGGCTCTGGAAACACCAAATATTTT. It translates to CASSPRTSGSGNTKYF. This rearrangement joins TRBV6-1 to TRBJ1-3; D not certain. This CDR3 is built from 16 residues. From germline, CDR1 is MNHNS and CDR2 SASEGT.

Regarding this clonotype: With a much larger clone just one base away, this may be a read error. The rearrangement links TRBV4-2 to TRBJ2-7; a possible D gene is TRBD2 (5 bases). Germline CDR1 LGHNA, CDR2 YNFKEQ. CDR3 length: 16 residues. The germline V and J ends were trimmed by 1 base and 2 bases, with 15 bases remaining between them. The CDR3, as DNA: TGTGCCAGCAGCCAAGTAGCCGGGGAATCTGCCTACGAGCAGTACTTC. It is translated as CASSQVAGESAYEQYF.

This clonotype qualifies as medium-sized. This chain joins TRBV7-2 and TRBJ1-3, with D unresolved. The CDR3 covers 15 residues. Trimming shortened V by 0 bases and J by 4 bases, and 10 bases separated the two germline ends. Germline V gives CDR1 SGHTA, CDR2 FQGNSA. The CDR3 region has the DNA TGTGCCAGCAGCTTAGCCAGTCATTCGGGAAACACCATATATTTT. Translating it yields CASSLASHSGNTIYF.

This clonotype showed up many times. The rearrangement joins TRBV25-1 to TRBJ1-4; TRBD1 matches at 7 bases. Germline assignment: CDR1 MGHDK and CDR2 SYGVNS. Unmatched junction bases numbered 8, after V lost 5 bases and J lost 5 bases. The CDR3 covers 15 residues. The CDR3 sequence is CASSSTGTANEKLFF. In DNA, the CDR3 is TGTGCCAGCAGTTCCACCGGGACAGCGAATGAAAAACTGTTTTTT.

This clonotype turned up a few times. As DNA, the CDR3 is TGTGCCAGCAGCCCCCAGGTAGCCGGGGCGGTAAAGCAGTATTTT. It specifies CASSPQVAGAVKQYF. The genes are TRBV7-2 and TRBJ2-3; the D call may be TRBD1 or TRBD2 (5 bases each). V lost 5 bases to trimming and J lost 11 bases, with 23 bases between them. Germline-derived CDR1 and CDR2 are SGHTA and FQGNSA. The CDR3 covers 15 residues.